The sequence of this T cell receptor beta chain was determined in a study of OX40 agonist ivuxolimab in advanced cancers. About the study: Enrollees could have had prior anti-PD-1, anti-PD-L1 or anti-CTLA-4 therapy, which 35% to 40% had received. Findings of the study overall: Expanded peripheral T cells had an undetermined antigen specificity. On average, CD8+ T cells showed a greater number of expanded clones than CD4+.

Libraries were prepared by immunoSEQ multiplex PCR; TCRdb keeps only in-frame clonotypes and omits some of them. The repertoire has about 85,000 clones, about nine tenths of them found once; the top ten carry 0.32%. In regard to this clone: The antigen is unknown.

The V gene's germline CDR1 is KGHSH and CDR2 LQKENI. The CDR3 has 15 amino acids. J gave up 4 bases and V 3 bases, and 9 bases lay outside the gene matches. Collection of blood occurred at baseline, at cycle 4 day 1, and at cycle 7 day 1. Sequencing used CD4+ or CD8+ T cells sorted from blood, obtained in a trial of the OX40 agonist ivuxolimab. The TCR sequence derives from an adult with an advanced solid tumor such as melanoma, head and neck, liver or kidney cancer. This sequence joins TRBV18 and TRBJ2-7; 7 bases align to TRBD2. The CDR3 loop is CASSPKGAGAYEQYF. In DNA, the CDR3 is TGTGCCAGCTCACCCAAAGGGGCGGGAGCTTACGAGCAGTACTTC.